This entry features one T cell receptor beta chain sequence. Its target is unknown. CDR1 is MNHEY and CDR2 is SVGEGT in the germline V gene. V gave up 6 bases and J gave up 8 bases, with 17 bases separating them. The CDR3 extends over 14 amino acids. This entry comes from a study of blood T cells in healthy people across ages. Donors ranged from roughly 6 to 95 years old and were healthy Caucasians in Russia. Findings and caveats of the study: Roughly linear age-related decline in beta diversity appeared, significant by age roughly 40.

Primed by a sample-barcoded 5' primer and a J-beta primer mix, a second PCR proceeded for 7 to 11 cycles. All cDNA molecules were each tagged by a template-switch adaptor with 12 random nucleotides. In TCRdb, the 5' RACE reads were re-called with MiXCR into one record per CDR3 protein. The sample holds about 580,000 distinct CDR3 sequences, 40% to 55% seen once. This rearrangement joins TRBV6-2 or TRBV6-3 to TRBJ2-1; maybe TRBD2 (5 bases). This TCR was recovered from a man older than 75 in good health. The sequenced sample consisted of blood. CDR3 DNA sequence: TGTGCCAGCAGCCAGAGGGCCCCATCCTATGAGCAGTTCTTC. This codes for CASSQRAPSYEQFF.